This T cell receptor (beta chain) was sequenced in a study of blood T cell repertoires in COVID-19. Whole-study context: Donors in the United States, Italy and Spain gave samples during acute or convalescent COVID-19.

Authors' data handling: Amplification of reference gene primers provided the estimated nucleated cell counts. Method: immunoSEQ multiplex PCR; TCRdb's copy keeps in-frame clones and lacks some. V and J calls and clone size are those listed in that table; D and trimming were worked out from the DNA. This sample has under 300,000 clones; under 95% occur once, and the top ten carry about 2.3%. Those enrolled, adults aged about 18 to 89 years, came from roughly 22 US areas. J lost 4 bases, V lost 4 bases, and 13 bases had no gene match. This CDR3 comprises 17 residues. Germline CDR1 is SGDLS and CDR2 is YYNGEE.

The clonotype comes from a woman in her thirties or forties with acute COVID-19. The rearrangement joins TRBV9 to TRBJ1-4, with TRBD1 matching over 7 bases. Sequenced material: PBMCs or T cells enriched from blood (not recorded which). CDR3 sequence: CASSPIRTGLINEKLFF. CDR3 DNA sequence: TGTGCCAGCAGCCCTATCCGGACAGGCCTTATTAATGAAAAACTGTTTTTT.